Each of the 2 T cell receptor beta chains below was sequenced from the same sample in a study of cytomegalovirus exposure and HLA in healthy donors (dated by TCRdb to 2016 to 2017). Receptor amplification or capture employed the immunoSEQ multiplex PCR assay. The multiplex PCR relied on a mix of 60 forward primers for TCR Vbeta segments and 13 reverse primers for TCR Jbeta segments. Held by TCRdb, this immuneACCESS table contains in-frame sequences only and omits some clones. Under half of the omission traces to an unresolved V gene where checked; the cause of the rest is unknown. Recorded for this sample are about 200,000 clones; about 78% of them occurred a single time. Clones ranked in the top ten supply 2.9% of the sample. Sequenced input: PBMCs. All receptors come from a young woman in good health and CMV-seronegative.

The sample holds a few counts of this clone. This chain uses TRBV5-1 with TRBJ2-1; 8 bases agree with TRBD2. With V trimmed by 0 bases and J by 2 bases, 7 bases remained unmatched. This CDR3 region has 17 residues. Germline-derived CDR1 and CDR2 are SGHRS and YFSETQ. This CDR3 reads CASSLEAGGSTYNEQFF. The CDR3 DNA reads as TGCGCCAGCAGCTTGGAGGCGGGAGGATCCACCTACAATGAGCAGTTCTTC.

V gene TRBV9 combines with J gene TRBJ1-3; unclear D gene. The CDR3 length is 17 residues. CDR1 is SGDLS, CDR2 YYNGEE, per germline. V lost 6 bases and J 0 bases, leaving 19 bases between the germline ends. In DNA form, the CDR3 reads TGTGCCAGCACCCGACATCCTGAACCAGTCTCTGGAAACACCATATATTTT. It encodes CASTRHPEPVSGNTIYF.